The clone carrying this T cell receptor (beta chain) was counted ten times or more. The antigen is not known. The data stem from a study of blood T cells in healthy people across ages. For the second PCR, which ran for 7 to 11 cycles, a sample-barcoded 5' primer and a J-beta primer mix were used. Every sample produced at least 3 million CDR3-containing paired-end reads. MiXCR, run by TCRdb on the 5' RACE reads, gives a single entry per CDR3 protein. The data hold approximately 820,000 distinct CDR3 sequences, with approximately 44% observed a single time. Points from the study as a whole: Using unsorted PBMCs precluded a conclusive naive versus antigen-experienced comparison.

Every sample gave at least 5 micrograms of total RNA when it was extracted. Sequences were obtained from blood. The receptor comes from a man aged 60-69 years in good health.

The CDR3 region is CSANRDTEAFF. The CDR3 DNA follows: TGCAGTGCTAACAGGGACACTGAAGCTTTCTTT. This chain joins TRBV20-1 and TRBJ1-1; a possible D gene is TRBD1 (6 bases). Germline CDR1 reads DFQATT; CDR2 reads SNEGSKA (reference sequence). With 4 bases removed from V and 3 bases from J, the gap between germline ends came to 6 bases. The CDR3 runs 11 residues.